The T cell receptor (beta chain) under discussion was sequenced for a study of T-cell reconstitution after alpha-beta-depleted transplantation in children. During its preparation, the TCRbeta library received unique molecular identifiers. TCRdb reprocessed the PCR reads with MiXCR, giving one entry per CDR3 protein. The repertoire consists of more than 500,000 distinct CDR3 sequences, with roughly an eighth occurring once and the leading ten covering approximately 14%. Germline lookup yields CDR1 SGHTA and CDR2 FQGNSA. The CDR3 is 17 residues long. V gave up 0 bases and J gave up 2 bases; unmatched junction bases: 9.

The sequences come from PBMCs, mostly from graft donor cells, collected 180 days after TCRalphabeta/CD19-depleted stem cell transplant. The rearrangement joins TRBV7-2 to TRBJ2-5; 7 bases are a match to TRBD1. The TCR comes from a female patient aged 2 to 10 who had a stem cell transplant for aplastic anemia, so the T cells may come from the graft donor. For the CDR3, the DNA is TGTGCCAGCAGCTTAGCGATCAGACAGGGAAGGCAAGAGACCCAGTACTTC. Translating gives CASSLAIRQGRQETQYF.